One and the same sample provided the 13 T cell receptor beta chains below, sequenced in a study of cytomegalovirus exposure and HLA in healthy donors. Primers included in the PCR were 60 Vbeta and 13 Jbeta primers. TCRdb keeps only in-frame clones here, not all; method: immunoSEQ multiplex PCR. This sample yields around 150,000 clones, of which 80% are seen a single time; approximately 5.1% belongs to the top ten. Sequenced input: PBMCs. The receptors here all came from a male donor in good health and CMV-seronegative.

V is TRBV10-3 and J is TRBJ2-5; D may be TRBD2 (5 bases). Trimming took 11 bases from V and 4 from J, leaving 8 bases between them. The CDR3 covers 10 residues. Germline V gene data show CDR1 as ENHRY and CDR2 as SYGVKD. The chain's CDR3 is CAVGRETQYF. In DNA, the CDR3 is TGTGCCGTAGGGAGAGAGACCCAGTACTTC.

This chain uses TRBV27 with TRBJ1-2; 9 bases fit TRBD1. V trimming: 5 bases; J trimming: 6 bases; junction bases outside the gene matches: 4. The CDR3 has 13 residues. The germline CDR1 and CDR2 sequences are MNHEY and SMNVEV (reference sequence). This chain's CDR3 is CASSLGQGNGYTF. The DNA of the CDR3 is TGTGCCAGCAGTCTCGGACAGGGGAATGGCTACACCTTC.

CDR3 residues: CASSRFRQGTPEAFF. In DNA form, the CDR3 reads TGTGCCAGCAGTCGTTTTAGACAGGGGACGCCTGAAGCTTTCTTT. The chain recombines TRBV6-5 with TRBJ1-1; 8 nucleotides line up with TRBD1. Germline V gene lookup returns CDR1 MNHEY and CDR2 SVGAGI. V dropped 5 bases and J dropped 6; count of bases not matched to a gene: 11. The CDR3 covers 15 residues.

CDR3 protein: CAWSGGSVYSNQPQHF. CDR3 coding DNA: TGTGCCTGGAGTGGGGGCAGCGTTTATAGCAATCAGCCCCAGCATTTT. This rearrangement joins TRBV30 to TRBJ1-5; D might be TRBD1 (5 bases). The CDR3 consists of 16 residues. The germline V and J ends were trimmed by 1 base and 0 bases, with 13 bases remaining between them. In germline, CDR1 is GTSNPN, CDR2 SVGIG (reference sequence).

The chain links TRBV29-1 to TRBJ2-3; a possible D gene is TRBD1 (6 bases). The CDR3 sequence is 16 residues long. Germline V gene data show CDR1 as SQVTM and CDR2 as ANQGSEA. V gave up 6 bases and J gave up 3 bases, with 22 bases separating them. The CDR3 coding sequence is TGCAGCGTCCCAGGTCGAACAGGGAGTGGGACAGATACGCAGTATTTT. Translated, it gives CSVPGRTGSGTDTQYF.

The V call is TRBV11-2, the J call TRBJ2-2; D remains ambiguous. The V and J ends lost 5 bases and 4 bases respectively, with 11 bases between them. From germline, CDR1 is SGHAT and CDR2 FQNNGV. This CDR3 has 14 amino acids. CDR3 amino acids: CASSLDSGTGELFF. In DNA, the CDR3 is TGTGCCAGCAGCCTCGATTCGGGCACCGGGGAGCTGTTTTTT.

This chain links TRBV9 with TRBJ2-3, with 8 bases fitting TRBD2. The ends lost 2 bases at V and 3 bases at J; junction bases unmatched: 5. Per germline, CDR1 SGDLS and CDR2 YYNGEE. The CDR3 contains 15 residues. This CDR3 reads CASSVTGGQTDTQYF. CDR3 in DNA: TGTGCCAGCAGCGTTACGGGGGGGCAAACAGATACGCAGTATTTT.

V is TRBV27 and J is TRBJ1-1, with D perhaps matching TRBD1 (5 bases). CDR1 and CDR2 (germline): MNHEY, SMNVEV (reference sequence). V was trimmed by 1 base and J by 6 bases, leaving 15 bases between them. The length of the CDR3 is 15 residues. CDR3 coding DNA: TGTGCCAGCAGTTTATTACCACCCGGGGGGTCTGAAGCTTTCTTT. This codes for CASSLLPPGGSEAFF.

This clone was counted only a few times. The CDR3 spells CASNPGGPYNEQFF. The CDR3 bases are TGTGCCAGCAATCCAGGGGGTCCATACAATGAGCAGTTCTTC. The chain couples TRBV27 to TRBJ2-1; TRBD1 aligns across 7 bases. There are 14 residues in the CDR3. CDR1 and CDR2 from the germline V gene are MNHEY and SMNVEV (reference sequence). Unmatched junction bases numbered 7, after V lost 7 bases and J lost 4 bases.

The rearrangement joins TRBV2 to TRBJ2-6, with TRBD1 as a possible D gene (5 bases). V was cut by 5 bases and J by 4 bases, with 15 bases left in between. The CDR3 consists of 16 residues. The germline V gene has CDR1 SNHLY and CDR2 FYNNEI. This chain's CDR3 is CASSRGRDSGANVLTF. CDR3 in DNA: TGTGCCAGCAGTCGTGGCAGGGATTCGGGGGCCAACGTCCTGACTTTC.

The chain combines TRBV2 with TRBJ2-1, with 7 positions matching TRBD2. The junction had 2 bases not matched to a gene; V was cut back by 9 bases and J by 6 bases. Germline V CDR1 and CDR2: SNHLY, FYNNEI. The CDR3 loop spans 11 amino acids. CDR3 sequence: CARTGGNEQFF. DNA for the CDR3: TGTGCCAGGACGGGGGGCAATGAGCAGTTCTTC.

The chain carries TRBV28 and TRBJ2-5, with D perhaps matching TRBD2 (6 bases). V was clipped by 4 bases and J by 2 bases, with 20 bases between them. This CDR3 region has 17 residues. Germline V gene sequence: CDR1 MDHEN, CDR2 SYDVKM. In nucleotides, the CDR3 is TGTGCCAGCAGTTCCCCTGCGGGGTCCGGTCCACAAGAGACCCAGTACTTC. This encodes CASSSPAGSGPQETQYF.

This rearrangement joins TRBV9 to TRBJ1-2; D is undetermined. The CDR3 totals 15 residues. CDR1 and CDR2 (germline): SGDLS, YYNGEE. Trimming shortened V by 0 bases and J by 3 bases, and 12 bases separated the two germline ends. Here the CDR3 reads CASSVEARVDYGYTF. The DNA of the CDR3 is TGTGCCAGCAGCGTAGAGGCCCGGGTGGACTATGGCTACACCTTC.